These 7 T cell receptor beta chains share one sample of origin, sequenced in a study of cytomegalovirus exposure and HLA in healthy donors. The PCR had 60 Vbeta and 13 Jbeta primers. Here immunoSEQ multiplex PCR was the method, and the copy in TCRdb shows in-frame clones only, minus some. Of about 100,000 clones listed, approximately 72% are singletons. The sequenced sample was PBMCs. Source of these receptors: a man aged 35 to 55 in good health and CMV-seropositive.

V is TRBV11-2 and J is TRBJ2-7; D is uncertain. CDR1 SGHAT and CDR2 FQNNGV come from the germline V gene. The CDR3 is made up of 14 amino acids. The V end was cut by 2 bases, the J end by 0 bases, with 8 bases between. In DNA form, the CDR3 reads TGTGCCAGCAGCTTACAGGTGCCCTCCTACGAGCAGTACTTC. Amino acids: CASSLQVPSYEQYF.

This chain connects TRBV11-2 to TRBJ2-3; TRBD1 is a possible D gene (6 bases). There are 15 residues in the CDR3. The germline V gene encodes CDR1 SGHAT and CDR2 FQNNGV. The V end was cut by 1 base, the J end by 6 bases, with 14 bases between. CDR3 nucleotides: TGTGCCAGCAGCTTAGCCGGGACATACTCGGATACGCAGTATTTT. It translates to CASSLAGTYSDTQYF.

The chain has TRBV5-6 and TRBJ2-1; D is perhaps TRBD2 (6 bases). Trimming left V 0 bases short and J 5 bases short, with 9 bases between. Germline loops: CDR1 SGHDT, CDR2 YYEEEE. CDR3 size: 14 residues. CDR3: CASSLGGANNEQFF. For the CDR3, the DNA is TGTGCCAGCAGCTTGGGCGGGGCTAACAATGAGCAGTTCTTC.

The CDR3, as DNA: TGTGCCAGCGGAACCCCGGGACAGGAAAATGAGCAGTTCTTC. Its protein product is CASGTPGQENEQFF. The rearrangement links TRBV5-8 to TRBJ2-1, with 8 bases matching TRBD1. Germline lookup yields CDR1 SGHTS and CDR2 YDEGEE. Trimming at V came to 7 bases and at J to 7 bases, leaving 10 bases not matched to a gene. CDR3 length: 14 amino acids.

As to this clone: The identical CDR3 is also encoded by other nucleotide sequences in the sample. V usage is TRBV6-5 and J usage is TRBJ2-1; TRBD1 matches at 7 bases. The J segment lost 8 bases and the V segment lost 5 bases, leaving 6 bases of the junction unmatched. The germline V gene encodes CDR1 MNHEY and CDR2 SVGAGI. The CDR3 sequence is 13 residues long. The CDR3 DNA reads as TGTGCCAGCAGTCCGACAGGGCCCCATGAGCAGTTCTTC. It specifies CASSPTGPHEQFF.

The chain links TRBV9 to TRBJ2-2; TRBD2 agrees at 7 bases. The CDR3 spans 17 residues. V was pared by 3 bases and J by 1 base, with 9 bases of the junction left unmatched. Germline-derived CDR1 and CDR2 are SGDLS and YYNGEE. The CDR3 DNA reads as TGTGCCAGCAGCGGAGAGGGGACTATTCTGAACACCGGGGAGCTGTTTTTT. Amino acid sequence: CASSGEGTILNTGELFF.

The chain has TRBV9 and TRBJ2-3; 9 nucleotides line up with TRBD1. Germline V lookup: CDR1 SGDLS, CDR2 YYNGEE. The CDR3 is made up of 14 amino acids. Losses at the gene ends were 4 bases for V and 4 bases for J; bases not matched to a gene: 4. CDR3 in DNA: TGTGCCAGCAGCCAGGGACAGGGTGCAGATACGCAGTATTTT. Amino acids: CASSQGQGADTQYF.